This entry lists 24 T cell receptor beta chains sequenced from one sample in a study of T cells after yellow fever vaccination. Each CDR3 protein gets one entry after TCRdb re-called the 5' RACE reads with MiXCR. The data show under 550,000 distinct CDR3 sequences, just over 20% seen once. Sequences were derived from PBMCs, sampled 21 days after the first yellow fever vaccination. The receptors here all came from a man between 18 and 35 years old who received the YFV17D yellow fever vaccine.

This clonotype was seen more than once but under ten times. The chain uses TRBV7-2 and TRBJ2-5; D not resolved. V was pared by 3 bases and J by 0 bases, with 5 bases between. Germline V gene lookup returns CDR1 SGHTA and CDR2 FQGNSA. CDR3 length: 13 residues. The CDR3 DNA reads as TGTGCCAGCAGCTTTGGGAACCAAGAGACCCAGTACTTC. Translating gives CASSFGNQETQYF.

This clonotype was picked up a small number of times. The chain joins TRBV6-2 or TRBV6-3 to TRBJ2-7; a weak D match, TRBD1 (5 bases). Trimming pared 8 bases from V and 7 bases from J, leaving 15 bases between. This CDR3 spans 12 amino acids. Germline CDR1 reads MNHEY; CDR2 reads SVGEGT. For the CDR3, the DNA is TGTGCCAGCTCCCGGGCAGGGCGGGAGCAGTACTTC. Its translation: CASSRAGREQYF.

The gene calls are TRBV16 and TRBJ2-3; D is uncertain. CDR1 and CDR2 from the germline V gene are KGHSY and FQNENV. This CDR3 has 16 amino acids. Trimming cost V 0 bases and J 2 bases, with 12 bases left between them. CDR3 DNA sequence: TGTGCCAGCAGCCAATCCTCGCGTTGGGTCACAGATACGCAGTATTTT. Residues: CASSQSSRWVTDTQYF.

This clonotype has just a few counts. The V and J genes are TRBV19 and TRBJ1-1; D uncertain. V was shortened by 2 bases and J by 2 bases, with 9 bases between the two germline ends. Per the germline V gene, CDR1 is LNHDA and CDR2 is SQIVND (reference sequence). This CDR3 is 14 amino acids long. The CDR3 is CASSIPGLNTEAFF. For the CDR3, the DNA is TGTGCCAGTAGTATACCCGGATTAAACACTGAAGCTTTCTTT.

This clonotype was detected only a few times. The chain joins TRBV4-1 to TRBJ2-5; no clear D. With 3 bases removed from V and 6 bases from J, the gap between germline ends came to 17 bases. The length of the CDR3 is 15 residues. Germline loops: CDR1 MGHRA, CDR2 YSYEKL. CDR3 in DNA: TGCGCCAGCAGCCATCCCCAGGAACGGCGGAAGACCCAGTACTTC. This codes for CASSHPQERRKTQYF.

This clonotype has more than one count but fewer than ten. In DNA form, the CDR3 reads TGTGCCAGTAGTTTAAACAGAGGGGGTCCCTACGAGCAGTACTTC. Protein: CASSLNRGGPYEQYF. The chain employs TRBV19 and TRBJ2-7; weak D call: TRBD1 (6 bases). The CDR3 totals 15 residues. V gave up 5 bases and J gave up 2 bases, with 16 bases separating them. Germline values: CDR1 LNHDA, CDR2 SQIVND (reference sequence).

CDR3: CASSPWVLTTDTQYF. The CDR3 DNA reads as TGTGCCAGCAGCCCCTGGGTCCTCACAACAGATACGCAGTATTTT. This chain joins TRBV7-2 and TRBJ2-3; D not certain. Trimming removed 5 bases at V and 3 bases at J, with 15 bases between. Looked up from germline, CDR1 is SGHTA and CDR2 is FQGNSA. CDR3 length: 15 residues.

This clonotype was recorded many times. The gene calls are TRBV4-1 and TRBJ1-5; TRBD1 might be the D (5 bases). V was shortened by 4 bases and J by 3 bases, with 16 bases between the two germline ends. The CDR3 runs to 16 residues. CDR1 MGHRA and CDR2 YSYEKL come from the germline V gene. CDR3 DNA: TGCGCCAGCAGCCTTGCCCTGGGACGGATCAATCAGCCCCAGCATTTT. Its protein product is CASSLALGRINQPQHF.

The V and J genes are TRBV7-2 and TRBJ2-7, with a tentative D call TRBD1 (6 bases). Trimming cost V 3 bases and J 5 bases, with 14 bases left between them. Looked up from germline, CDR1 is SGHTA and CDR2 is FQGNSA. The CDR3 loop spans 14 amino acids. CDR3 in DNA: TGTGCCAGCAGCTTTTGGGGGCCGGGGAACGAGCAGTACTTC. Translation gives CASSFWGPGNEQYF.

The chain combines TRBV20-1 with TRBJ1-1; 9 bases are shared with TRBD1. This CDR3 contains 13 residues. Trimming cost V 5 bases and J 5 bases; bases outside gene matches: 6. Per the germline V gene, CDR1 is DFQATT and CDR2 is SNEGSKA (reference sequence). Written as DNA, the CDR3 is TGCAGTGCTGTACAGGGGGCGCGGACTGAAGCTTTCTTT. Residues: CSAVQGARTEAFF.

This clonotype turned up a few times. This chain joins TRBV12-3 or TRBV12-4 and TRBJ1-1; D ambiguous. Trimming stripped 2 bases from V and 0 bases from J, with 7 bases between. The CDR3 consists of 14 residues. The CDR3 protein is CASSLYSMNTEAFF. DNA for the CDR3: TGTGCCAGCAGTTTATACAGCATGAACACTGAAGCTTTCTTT.

This clonotype was counted between two and nine times. The chain carries TRBV13 and TRBJ2-2; TRBD1 might be the D (7 bases). Germline V gene lookup returns CDR1 PRHDT and CDR2 FYEKMQ (reference sequence). This CDR3 contains 14 residues. Trimming left V 4 bases short and J 5 bases short, with 11 bases between. CDR3 in amino acids: CASSSGGLTGELFF. Written as DNA, the CDR3 is TGTGCCAGCAGCTCAGGGGGACTGACCGGGGAGCTGTTTTTT.

This clonotype was seen more than once but under ten times. The J gene is TRBJ1-1, the V gene TRBV5-6, with D perhaps matching TRBD1 (6 bases). The CDR3 consists of 15 residues. The germline V and J ends were trimmed by 3 bases and 0 bases, with 12 bases remaining between them. From germline, CDR1 is SGHDT and CDR2 YYEEEE. Here the CDR3 DNA reads TGTGCCAGCAGCTCACCGGGACAAATGAACACTGAAGCTTTCTTT. Protein product: CASSSPGQMNTEAFF. The full variable domain, in which reference TRBV5-6 and TRBJ1-1 provide the parts outside the CDR3, is DAGVTQSPTHLIKTRGQQVTLRCSPKSGHDTVSWYQQALGQGPQFIFQYYEEEERQRGNFPDRFSGHQFPNYSSELNVNALLLGDSALYLCASSSPGQMNTEAFFGQGTRLTVV.

There are a few counts of this clonotype. The chain has TRBV11-2 and TRBJ2-7; TRBD1 aligns across 9 bases. The CDR3 runs to 15 residues. Per germline, CDR1 SGHAT and CDR2 FQNNGV. J was trimmed by 3 bases and V by 5 bases; bases with no gene match: 8. The CDR3 nucleotides are TGTGCCAGCAGCCCTGGGACAGGGAAAGGCTACGAGCAGTACTTC. Protein product: CASSPGTGKGYEQYF. Full variable domain (remainder filled in from reference TRBV11-2 and TRBJ2-7): EAGVAQSPRYKIIEKRQSVAFWCNPISGHATLYWYQQILGQGPKLLIQFQNNGVVDDSQLPKDRFSAERLKGVDSTLKIQPAKLEDSAVYLCASSPGTGKGYEQYFGPGTRLTVT.

The rearrangement uses TRBV5-1 and TRBJ2-1; a weak D match, TRBD1 (6 bases). Trimming left V 1 base short and J 3 bases short, with 11 bases between. CDR1 and CDR2 (germline): SGHRS, YFSETQ. CDR3 length: 15 amino acids. CDR3 protein: CASSLLRDIYNEQFF. The CDR3 DNA reads TGCGCCAGCAGCTTGCTCCGGGACATCTACAATGAGCAGTTCTTC.

CDR3 protein: CASSPFEFTEAFF. The CDR3, as DNA: TGTGCCAGCAGCCCGTTCGAATTCACTGAAGCTTTCTTT. The rearrangement links TRBV7-6 to TRBJ1-1; the D is unclear. V lost 5 bases, J lost 4 bases, and 11 bases lay in between. The germline gives CDR1 SGHVS, CDR2 FNYEAQ. The CDR3 totals 13 residues.

The chain joins TRBV20-1 to TRBJ2-7, with D possibly matching TRBD2 (5 bases). CDR1 and CDR2 (germline): DFQATT, SNEGSKA (reference sequence). CDR3 length: 13 amino acids. Trimming took off 4 bases at V and 6 bases at J, with 16 bases between the two ends. This CDR3 reads CSAIEGSRTEQYF. The DNA for the CDR3 is TGCAGTGCTATCGAGGGTTCCCGGACCGAGCAGTACTTC.

This clonotype was counted only a few times. The rearrangement links TRBV10-3 to TRBJ1-1, with 9 nucleotides matching TRBD1. The trim removed 8 bases at V and 8 bases at J, leaving 9 bases unmatched. This CDR3 spans 13 amino acids. Germline V CDR1 and CDR2: ENHRY, SYGVKD. Here the CDR3 DNA reads TGTGCCATCCTAATACCGGGACAGGGCGAAGCTTTCTTT. Its translation is CAILIPGQGEAFF.

This clonotype was detected a few times. This rearrangement joins TRBV7-9 to TRBJ1-5; the match to TRBD1 covers 9 bases. Germline CDR1 reads SEHNR; CDR2 reads FQNEAQ (reference sequence). V trimming: 8 bases; J trimming: 6 bases; junction bases outside the gene matches: 5. The CDR3 is made up of 13 amino acids. The CDR3, as DNA: TGTGCCAGCGACAGGGGGGCGGCTCAGCCCCAGCATTTT. As protein: CASDRGAAQPQHF.

This clonotype appeared a few times. The chain employs TRBV15 and TRBJ2-3; maybe TRBD2 (6 bases). V was trimmed by 0 bases and J by 0 bases, leaving 19 bases between them. Germline V gives CDR1 LNHNV, CDR2 YYDKDF (reference sequence). This CDR3 comprises 19 residues. The CDR3 loop is CATSRDGILGGTSTDTQYF. CDR3 DNA: TGTGCCACCAGCAGAGATGGTATCCTAGGAGGGACTAGCACAGATACGCAGTATTTT. The full variable domain, completed using reference TRBV15 and TRBJ2-3, is DAMVIQNPRYQVTQFGKPVTLSCSQTLNHNVMYWYQQKSSQAPKLLFHYYDKDFNNEADTPDNFQSRRPNTSFCFLDIRSPGLGDTAMYLCATSRDGILGGTSTDTQYFGPGTRLTVL.

The J gene is TRBJ2-5, the V gene TRBV4-2; 11 nucleotides align to TRBD2. Per germline, CDR1 LGHNA and CDR2 YNFKEQ. The V and J ends lost 4 bases and 5 bases, in that order; junction bases with no gene match: 18. The CDR3 is 19 residues long. In nucleotides, the CDR3 is TGTGCCAGCAGCCTACAAGACCCCCTAGCGGGGGGCCCTTCGGAGACCCAGTACTTC. This codes for CASSLQDPLAGGPSETQYF.

This clonotype has only a few counts. The chain carries TRBV11-2 and TRBJ2-7; tentatively, D is TRBD1 (5 bases). CDR3 length: 15 amino acids. Trimming stripped 1 base from V and 2 bases from J, with 12 bases between. Germline V gene data show CDR1 as SGHAT and CDR2 as FQNNGV. The CDR3 DNA reads TGTGCCAGCAGCTTAGGGACAATTGGGACCTACGAGCAGTACTTC. This translates into CASSLGTIGTYEQYF.

The sample holds a few counts of this clonotype. The CDR3, as DNA: TGTGCCAGCAGCGACGGGACAGGTCCTAATTACAATGAGCAGTTCTTC. Amino acid sequence: CASSDGTGPNYNEQFF. The V and J genes are TRBV11-3 and TRBJ2-1; the match to TRBD1 covers 8 bases. The J segment lost 4 bases and the V segment lost 5 bases, leaving 10 bases of the junction unmatched. Germline V gene lookup returns CDR1 SGHNT and CDR2 YENEEA. The CDR3 covers 16 residues.

This clonotype was picked up a small number of times. V and J are TRBV5-6 and TRBJ1-3; D gene uncertain. The CDR3 consists of 13 residues. Per germline, CDR1 SGHDT and CDR2 YYEEEE. The V and J ends lost 4 bases and 3 bases respectively, with 8 bases between them. The DNA of the CDR3 is TGTGCCAGCAGCCCTCTCGGTGGAAACACCATATATTTT. It is translated as CASSPLGGNTIYF.